This T cell receptor (beta chain) was captured in a study of T cell responses to AZD1222 COVID-19 vaccine. Broader study findings: Only 5 or 6 AZD1222 recipients were seropositive at baseline. There were vaccine-associated CD4 TCRs across spike, dominant at 160-218 and 743-854. The donor cohort was predominantly white British with a female majority, and clonal diversity may have been underestimated.

Second doses at about 4 or about 12 weeks were pooled. Germline lookup yields CDR1 MDHEN and CDR2 SYDVKM. The CDR3 is 15 residues long. With 0 bases clipped from V and 13 bases from J, the junction kept 9 bases outside the gene matches. Clones were read by immunoSEQ multiplex PCR, and TCRdb kept only the in-frame ones, dropping some. Of around 140,000 clones listed, 85% to 95% are singletons. To note about this clone: The antigen remains unidentified.

The genes are TRBV28 and TRBJ2-1, with 10 positions matching TRBD2. The TCR comes from an adult who received the AZD1222 COVID-19 vaccine. Material: peripheral blood, obtained 28 days after the second AZD1222 dose. The CDR3 protein is CASSLWSSGSLRQFF. The CDR3 region has the DNA TGTGCCAGCAGTTTATGGTCTAGCGGGAGTTTGCGACAGTTCTTC.